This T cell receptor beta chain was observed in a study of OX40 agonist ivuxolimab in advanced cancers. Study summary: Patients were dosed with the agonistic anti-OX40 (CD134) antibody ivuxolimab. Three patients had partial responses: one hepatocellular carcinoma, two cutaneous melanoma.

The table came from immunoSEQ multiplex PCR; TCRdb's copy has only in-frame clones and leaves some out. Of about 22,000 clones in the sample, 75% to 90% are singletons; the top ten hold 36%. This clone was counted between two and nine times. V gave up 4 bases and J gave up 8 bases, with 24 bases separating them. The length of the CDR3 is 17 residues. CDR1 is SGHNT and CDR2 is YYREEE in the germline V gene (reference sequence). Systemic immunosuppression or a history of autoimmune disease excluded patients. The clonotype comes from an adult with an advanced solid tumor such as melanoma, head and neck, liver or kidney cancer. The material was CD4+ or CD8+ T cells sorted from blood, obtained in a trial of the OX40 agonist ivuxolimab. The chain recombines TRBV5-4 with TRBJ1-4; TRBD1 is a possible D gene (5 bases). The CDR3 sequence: CASSQDHVGGVGEKLFF. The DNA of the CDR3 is TGTGCCAGCAGCCAAGATCACGTAGGAGGGGTAGGGGAAAAACTGTTTTTT. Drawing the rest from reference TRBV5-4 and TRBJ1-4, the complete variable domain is ETGVTQSPTHLIKTRGQQVTLRCSSQSGHNTVSWYQQALGQGPQFIFQYYREEENGRGNFPPRFSGLQFPNYSSELNVNALELDDSALYLCASSQDHVGGVGEKLFFGSGTQLSVL.